One and the same sample provided the 2 T cell receptor beta chains below, sequenced in a study of shared clonotypes between healthy human individuals. Here immunoSEQ multiplex PCR was the method, and the copy in TCRdb shows in-frame clones only, minus some. The sample lists 980,000 or so clones, around 80% occurring once. The sequencing input was memory CD4+ T cells sorted from blood. Subset described: CD45RA-negative fraction. All receptors come from a man younger than 30 in good health.

The chain carries TRBV10-3 and TRBJ2-5; 9 positions agree with TRBD1. CDR1 and CDR2 from the germline V gene are ENHRY and SYGVKD. The length of the CDR3 is 13 residues. Trimming took 5 bases from V and 4 from J; bases not matched to a gene: 2. The CDR3 reads CAISLTGGETQYF. CDR3 coding DNA: TGTGCCATCAGTTTGACAGGGGGAGAGACCCAGTACTTC.

The chain combines TRBV5-4 with TRBJ1-3, with D possibly TRBD1 on 5 matching bases. V shed 4 bases and J shed 0 bases, with 14 bases lying between them. The germline V gene has CDR1 SGHNT and CDR2 YYREEE (reference sequence). This CDR3 is built from 16 residues. CDR3 in amino acids: CASSVGGIYSGNTIYF. CDR3 DNA: TGTGCCAGCAGCGTTGGGGGGATTTACTCTGGAAACACCATATATTTT.